One and the same sample provided the 30 T cell receptor beta chains below, sequenced in a study of Ad26.COV2.S vaccination and SARS-CoV-2 variants. The treatment here: about 20 received Ad26.COV2.S at low or high dose, single or two shots; a few received placebo; per-sample allocation not given. After the first vaccine or placebo injection, samples were drawn on day 63. Data came from immunoSEQ multiplex PCR; TCRdb stores just in-frame clones and leaves some out. The data hold more than 300,000 clones, with about 86% observed a single time. Sequencing was performed on peripheral blood, taken in a trial of Ad26.COV2.S vaccine versus placebo. These receptors were collected from a person aged 18 to 65 who received the Ad26.COV2.S COVID-19 vaccine or a placebo.

This rearrangement joins TRBV20-1 to TRBJ2-3, with 8 positions matching TRBD2. Trimming cost V 3 bases and J 2 bases; bases outside gene matches: 7. Germline CDR1 reads DFQATT; CDR2 reads SNEGSKA (reference sequence). The CDR3 covers 15 residues. The CDR3 is CSASLAGGVTDTQYF. CDR3 nucleotide sequence: TGCAGTGCTAGTCTTGCGGGGGGCGTCACAGATACGCAGTATTTT.

The chain links TRBV6-6 to TRBJ2-7, with D perhaps matching TRBD2 (6 bases). The V end was cut by 2 bases, the J end by 4 bases, with 9 bases between. Germline V lookup: CDR1 MNHNY, CDR2 SVGAGI (reference sequence). The CDR3 consists of 13 residues. CDR3 sequence reads: CASSYGEVYEQYF. Written as DNA, the CDR3 is TGTGCCAGCAGTTACGGGGAGGTATACGAGCAGTACTTC.

The V and J genes are TRBV4-1 and TRBJ2-7; a possible D gene is TRBD1 (5 bases). Trimming took 0 bases from V and 5 from J, leaving 11 bases between them. The V gene's germline CDR1 is MGHRA and CDR2 YSYEKL. The CDR3 is made up of 14 amino acids. The CDR3 protein is CASSQEVRGNEQYF. For the CDR3, the DNA is TGCGCCAGCAGCCAAGAAGTAAGGGGAAACGAGCAGTACTTC.

The J gene is TRBJ2-7, the V gene TRBV9, with TRBD1 as a possible D gene (5 bases). The V end lost 7 bases, the J end lost 7 bases, and 21 bases lay between the germline ends. The CDR3 totals 14 residues. Germline V gives CDR1 SGDLS, CDR2 YYNGEE. The CDR3 region has the DNA TGTGCCAGCGGTCGTTCGCAGGGTAAAGGGGAGCAGTACTTC. This sequence encodes CASGRSQGKGEQYF.

CDR3 nucleotide sequence: TGCGCCAGCAGCTTGGTTTCAGGAGATACGCAGTATTTT. Protein: CASSLVSGDTQYF. V usage is TRBV5-1 and J usage is TRBJ2-3; D gene uncertain. The CDR3 sequence is 13 residues long. Germline V gene sequence: CDR1 SGHRS, CDR2 YFSETQ. V was cut by 0 bases and J by 5 bases, with 7 bases left in between.

The gene calls are TRBV28 and TRBJ2-1; D uncertain. V shed 5 bases and J shed 4 bases, with 9 bases lying between them. CDR3 length: 13 amino acids. CDR1 and CDR2 from the germline V gene are MDHEN and SYDVKM. The CDR3 DNA reads TGTGCCAGCAGTGACCACCCGTACAATGAGCAGTTCTTC. Translated, it gives CASSDHPYNEQFF. The full variable domain, rest sourced from reference TRBV28 and TRBJ2-1, is DVKVTQSSRYLVKRTGEKVFLECVQDMDHENMFWYRQDPGLGLRLIYFSYDVKMKEKGDIPEGYSVSREKKERFSLILESASTNQTSMYLCASSDHPYNEQFFGPGTRLTVL.

The CDR3 region is CASSLTNRGDQELFF. The CDR3 nucleotides are TGTGCCAGCAGCTTAACAAATCGAGGTGATCAGGAGCTGTTTTTT. The V gene is TRBV7-6, the J gene TRBJ2-2, with D hard to call. This CDR3 has 15 amino acids. Germline V gives CDR1 SGHVS, CDR2 FNYEAQ. V was cut by 2 bases and J by 10 bases, with 17 bases left in between.

This chain joins TRBV6-5 and TRBJ2-1; 9 bases align to TRBD1. There are 15 residues in the CDR3. Per germline, CDR1 MNHEY and CDR2 SVGAGI. V was clipped by 6 bases and J by 1 base; unmatched bases: 4. The CDR3: CASRGDRGSYNEQFF. DNA for the CDR3: TGTGCCAGCAGGGGAGACAGGGGGTCCTACAATGAGCAGTTCTTC.

J is TRBJ1-2 and V is TRBV2; 7 positions match TRBD1. Germline-derived CDR1 and CDR2 are SNHLY and FYNNEI. The trim removed 10 bases at V and 4 bases at J, leaving 18 bases unmatched. The CDR3 has 16 amino acids. The CDR3 coding sequence is TGTGCCACCAACAAAGGGACAGCCCTCTTCAGCTATGGCTACACCTTC. Its protein product is CATNKGTALFSYGYTF.

This chain links TRBV30 with TRBJ2-5, with D perhaps matching TRBD1 or TRBD2 (6 bases each). The CDR3 is 12 amino acids. Trimming cost V 8 bases and J 5 bases, with 15 bases left between them. Germline CDR1 GTSNPN, CDR2 SVGIG (reference sequence). In DNA, the CDR3 is TGTGCCCTGGGGGGCCGACCGGAGACCCAGTACTTC. The encoded protein is CALGGRPETQYF.

The rearrangement uses TRBV5-1 and TRBJ2-4; D gene unclear. The CDR3 has 13 amino acids. Germline V gives CDR1 SGHRS, CDR2 YFSETQ. The V gene lost 7 bases and the J gene lost 0 bases, with 8 bases spanning the gap. Written as DNA, the CDR3 is TGCGCCAGCGTGGGGATAGCCAAAAACATTCAGTACTTC. Translated: CASVGIAKNIQYF. Complete variable domain (other parts from reference TRBV5-1 and TRBJ2-4): KAGVTQTPRYLIKTRGQQVTLSCSPISGHRSVSWYQQTPGQGLQFLFEYFSETQRNKGNFPGRFSGRQFSNSRSEMNVSTLELGDSALYLCASVGIAKNIQYFGAGTRLSVL.

The table lists this clone with a count of one. The V and J genes are TRBV7-9 and TRBJ2-3, with 9 bases lining up with TRBD2. The CDR3 extends over 16 amino acids. Germline CDR1 reads SEHNR; CDR2 reads FQNEAQ (reference sequence). The J segment lost 2 bases and the V segment lost 3 bases, leaving 6 bases of the junction unmatched. The CDR3 protein is CASSFLTSGATDTQYF. The CDR3 DNA follows: TGTGCCAGCAGCTTCCTGACTAGCGGAGCCACAGATACGCAGTATTTT.

The chain uses TRBV5-4 and TRBJ2-3; TRBD2 is a possible D gene (7 bases). Looked up from germline, CDR1 is SGHNT and CDR2 is YYREEE (reference sequence). CDR3 length: 16 amino acids. Trimming left V 4 bases short and J 0 bases short, with 15 bases between. The CDR3 DNA is TGTGCCAGCAGCCTGCCACGGGGGGCTAGCACAGATACGCAGTATTTT. It is translated as CASSLPRGASTDTQYF.

DNA for the CDR3: TGTGCCAGCAGTGCTGCAAAAGGGGTTCAGCCCCAGCATTTT. Translation gives CASSAAKGVQPQHF. The rearrangement uses TRBV2 and TRBJ1-5; D may be TRBD1 (5 bases). The CDR3 has 14 residues. Germline lookup yields CDR1 SNHLY and CDR2 FYNNEI. V lost 4 bases and J 6 bases, leaving 13 bases between the germline ends.

V gene TRBV20-1 combines with J gene TRBJ2-3; no clear D gene. CDR3 size: 13 residues. Trimming left V 3 bases short and J 2 bases short, with 9 bases between. CDR1 is DFQATT, CDR2 SNEGSKA, per germline (reference sequence). The CDR3 region is CSASAENTDTQYF. DNA for the CDR3: TGCAGTGCTAGTGCGGAGAACACAGATACGCAGTATTTT.

The chain recombines TRBV18 with TRBJ1-1; no firm D call. Between the trimmed V and J ends, which lost 2 bases and 3 bases, there was a span of 7 bases. CDR1 is KGHSH, CDR2 LQKENI, per germline. This CDR3 has 13 residues. The CDR3 DNA is TGTGCCAGCTCACCAATTACGGACACTGAAGCTTTCTTT. Amino acids: CASSPITDTEAFF.

The genes are TRBV5-6 and TRBJ2-2; no clear D gene. In germline, CDR1 is SGHDT, CDR2 YYEEEE. V lost 1 base and J lost 6, with 13 bases in between. This CDR3 has 15 residues. CDR3: CASSLRDPRPGELFF. Here the CDR3 DNA reads TGTGCCAGCAGCTTGAGAGATCCACGACCCGGGGAGCTGTTTTTT.

The chain combines TRBV5-4 with TRBJ2-3; D is possibly TRBD1 (6 bases). Between the trimmed V and J ends, which lost 4 bases and 2 bases, there was a span of 17 bases. This CDR3 comprises 16 residues. The germline V gene has CDR1 SGHNT and CDR2 YYREEE (reference sequence). CDR3 amino acids: CASSPLQGSHTDTQYF. CDR3 DNA sequence: TGTGCCAGCAGCCCACTACAGGGCAGTCACACAGATACGCAGTATTTT.

The chain recombines TRBV6-1 with TRBJ2-1; 9 positions match TRBD1. The germline V gene has CDR1 MNHNS and CDR2 SASEGT. J was trimmed by 4 bases and V by 0 bases; bases with no gene match: 4. CDR3 length: 16 amino acids. For the CDR3, the DNA is TGTGCCAGCAGTGAAGCAGACAGGGGGACTTACAATGAGCAGTTCTTC. This codes for CASSEADRGTYNEQFF.

The chain couples TRBV9 to TRBJ1-4, with D possibly TRBD1 on 5 matching bases. CDR3 length: 15 residues. V lost 3 bases to trimming and J lost 3 bases, with 12 bases between them. Germline assignment: CDR1 SGDLS and CDR2 YYNGEE. In DNA, the CDR3 is TGTGCCAGCAGCGCCAATCGGGGGGCTAATGAAAAACTGTTTTTT. It is translated as CASSANRGANEKLFF. The full variable domain, completed using reference TRBV9 and TRBJ1-4, is DSGVTQTPKHLITATGQRVTLRCSPRSGDLSVYWYQQSLDQGLQFLIQYYNGEERAKGNILERFSAQQFPDLHSELNLSSLELGDSALYFCASSANRGANEKLFFGSGTQLSVL.

In its sample, this clone was seen once. V and J are TRBV6-1 and TRBJ1-1, with 7 nucleotides matching TRBD1. Per the germline V gene, CDR1 is MNHNS and CDR2 is SASEGT. Trimming at V came to 3 bases and at J to 1 base, leaving 2 bases not matched to a gene. The CDR3 is 14 residues long. The CDR3 loop is CASSDRQGNTEAFF. The CDR3 bases are TGTGCCAGCAGTGATCGACAGGGGAACACTGAAGCTTTCTTT.

The chain links TRBV2 to TRBJ2-2, with 7 bases that match TRBD1. Germline CDR1 and CDR2: SNHLY and FYNNEI. The CDR3 has 16 amino acids. V was pared by 7 bases and J by 5 bases, with 13 bases of the junction left unmatched. CDR3 residues: CASIYPRTGWTGELFF. CDR3 bases: TGTGCCAGCATCTACCCCCGGACAGGTTGGACCGGGGAGCTGTTTTTT.

The J gene is TRBJ2-1, the V gene TRBV5-1, with unresolved D. V dropped 5 bases and J dropped 0 bases, with 12 bases sitting between them. The CDR3 extends over 15 amino acids. The V gene's germline CDR1 is SGHRS and CDR2 YFSETQ. This CDR3 is CASRFGVSSYNEQFF. In DNA, the CDR3 is TGCGCCAGCAGGTTCGGAGTAAGCTCCTACAATGAGCAGTTCTTC.

CDR3 loop: CASRRDVYGYTF. DNA for the CDR3: TGTGCCAGCAGACGGGACGTCTATGGCTACACCTTC. J is TRBJ1-2 and V is TRBV2; perhaps TRBD1 as D (5 bases). Germline V gene lookup returns CDR1 SNHLY and CDR2 FYNNEI. This CDR3 is built from 12 residues. V was trimmed by 6 bases and J by 4 bases, leaving 9 bases between them.

This chain uses TRBV14 with TRBJ1-2; no clear D gene. Germline V gene lookup returns CDR1 SGHDN and CDR2 FVKESK. This CDR3 is built from 14 residues. Trimming removed 3 bases at V and 8 bases at J, with 16 bases between. The CDR3 loop is CASSHSSGSLGYTF. CDR3 nucleotides: TGTGCCAGCAGCCACAGCAGTGGCTCTCTCGGCTACACCTTC.

The chain couples TRBV2 to TRBJ2-2; the match to TRBD1 covers 8 bases. The length of the CDR3 is 17 residues. The V gene end was trimmed by 4 bases and the J gene end by 2 bases; junction bases not matched to a gene: 9. Germline V gene sequence: CDR1 SNHLY, CDR2 FYNNEI. CDR3 in DNA: TGTGCCAGCAGTGCTACTCTAGGGACAGGAAACACCGGGGAGCTGTTTTTT. The encoded protein is CASSATLGTGNTGELFF.

This clone was seen once. The chain has TRBV7-2 and TRBJ1-3; D unresolved. Trimming left V 6 bases short and J 0 bases short, with 6 bases between. CDR1 and CDR2 (germline): SGHTA, FQGNSA. CDR3 size: 13 residues. CDR3: CASSTFSGNTIYF. The CDR3 region has the DNA TGTGCCAGCAGTACCTTCTCTGGAAACACCATATATTTT.

The rearrangement links TRBV5-1 to TRBJ2-1, with D unclear. Germline V lookup: CDR1 SGHRS, CDR2 YFSETQ. Trimming removed 0 bases at V and 0 bases at J, with 7 bases between. This CDR3 has 15 residues. The CDR3 spells CASSLGAPSYNEQFF. CDR3 bases: TGCGCCAGCAGCTTGGGGGCCCCCTCCTACAATGAGCAGTTCTTC.

As regards this clone: Additional DNA sequences in this sample encode the identical CDR3. V gene TRBV27 combines with J gene TRBJ2-7; D could derive from TRBD1 or TRBD2 (5 bases each). Germline CDR1 is MNHEY and CDR2 is SMNVEV (reference sequence). CDR3 size: 12 residues. V lost 0 bases to trimming and J lost 7 bases, with 7 bases between them. Written as DNA, the CDR3 is TGTGCCAGCAGTTTATCCGGGGCTGAGCAGTACTTC. This encodes CASSLSGAEQYF.

The rearrangement links TRBV7-9 to TRBJ1-2, with unresolved D. This CDR3 has 14 amino acids. Per the germline V gene, CDR1 is SEHNR and CDR2 is FQNEAQ (reference sequence). The V and J ends lost 2 bases and 1 base respectively, with 8 bases between them. The CDR3 region has the DNA TGTGCCAGCAGCTTACTTAACCTTAACTATGGCTACACCTTC. It yields the protein CASSLLNLNYGYTF. Using reference TRBV7-9 and TRBJ1-2 for the parts outside the CDR3, the full variable domain is DTGVSQNPRHKITKRGQNVTFRCDPISEHNRLYWYRQTLGQGPEFLTYFQNEAQLEKSRLLSDRFSAERPKGSFSTLEIQRTEQGDSAMYLCASSLLNLNYGYTFGSGTRLTVV.